Listed below are T cell receptor beta chains from one sample, sequenced in a study of blood T cell repertoires in COVID-19. Here immunoSEQ multiplex PCR was the method, and the copy in TCRdb shows in-frame clones only, minus some. The sample shows around 400,000 clones, roughly 90% of them seen only once. The material sequenced was peripheral blood. These receptors were taken from a man between 35 and 55 years old with acute or convalescent COVID-19. CDR3s include the opening cysteine and the closing phenylalanine or tryptophan.

J gene	V gene	CDR3 length	CDR3 protein
TRBJ2-6	TRBV28	16	CASRGDRGSGANVLTF
TRBJ2-7	TRBV7-9	12	CASSLQGPEQYF
TRBJ1-2	TRBV3-1/TRBV3-2	14	CASSQDLQGYGYTF
TRBJ1-2	TRBV5-4	13	CASSLGTEYGYTF
TRBJ2-2	TRBV18	16	CASSRGTTPNTGELFF
TRBJ2-1	TRBV12-5	15	CASGLVPGGSYEQFF
TRBJ2-2	TRBV28	14	CASSYRGYTGELFF
TRBJ2-7	TRBV19	14	CASTGTGASYEQYF
TRBJ2-7	TRBV5-8	16	CASSFVADRGTYEQYF
TRBJ1-6	TRBV4-2	15	CASSQDRGAGSPLHF
TRBJ2-7	TRBV7-3	14	CASSFSREGGEQYF
TRBJ2-7	TRBV9	15	CASSVDFRGYYEQYF
TRBJ1-1	TRBV28	16	CASRILGRGVGTEAFF
TRBJ1-2	TRBV12-3/TRBV12-4	13	CASSLRGAYGYTF
TRBJ1-6	TRBV28	15	CASSGQGAWGSPLHF
TRBJ2-3	TRBV28	14	CASSSRDRPDTQYF
TRBJ1-5	TRBV5-4	13	CASSPGRNQPQHF
TRBJ2-7	TRBV28	12	CASREGRYEQYF
TRBJ1-4	TRBV2	15	CASIRTAGTREKLFF
TRBJ1-1	TRBV7-7	13	CASSPAGNTEAFF
TRBJ2-1	TRBV19	11	CASSIGGAQFF
TRBJ1-2	TRBV4-1	16	CASSHKRLGQGPSVTF
TRBJ1-2	TRBV9	15	CASSSKGQGDYGYTF
TRBJ2-7	TRBV5-5	16	CASSLHLGQYGYEQYF